This is a list of T cell receptor beta chains from one sample in a study of T cell responses to AZD1222 COVID-19 vaccine. Assay: immunoSEQ multiplex PCR; the TCRdb copy retains only in-frame clones and omits some. This table has 200,000 or so clones, approximately 94% appearing once. This specimen consisted of peripheral blood, obtained on day 0 of MenACWY control vaccination. These receptors came from an adult in good health. Each CDR3 is given with its conserved first and last residue. D genes are given only for firm matches. Clone size is stated in some rows and not others, as once, few, many or a class when expanded.

>-|-|TRBV3-1/TRBV3-2|TRBJ2-3
CASSLGAGTDTQYF
TGTGCCAGCAGCCTGGGGGCGGGCACAGATACGCAGTATTTT
>-|-|TRBV7-9|TRBJ2-5
CASSQGFLQETQYF
TGTGCCAGCAGCCAAGGATTTCTCCAAGAGACCCAGTACTTC
>-|-|TRBV28|TRBJ1-2
CASSLKLNYGYTF
TGTGCCAGCAGTTTAAAACTGAACTATGGCTACACCTTC
>-|-|TRBV30|TRBJ1-1
CAWRAGRNTEAFF
TGTGCCTGGAGAGCAGGGAGAAACACTGAAGCTTTCTTT
>-|TRBD1|TRBV7-2|TRBJ1-5
CASSPHRGQPQHF
TGTGCCAGCAGCCCCCACAGGGGTCAGCCCCAGCATTTT
>-|TRBD1|TRBV6-6|TRBJ1-1
CASSYVGQESQAFF
TGTGCCAGCAGTTACGTGGGACAGGAGAGTCAAGCTTTCTTT
>-|-|TRBV5-1|TRBJ1-1
CASSLAGMNTEAFF
TGCGCCAGCAGCTTGGCAGGGATGAACACTGAAGCTTTCTTT
>-|-|TRBV7-2|TRBJ1-2
CASSLRTGTGWVGNYGYTF
TGTGCCAGCAGCTTACGAACGGGGACGGGATGGGTTGGTAACTATGGCTACACCTTC
>-|-|TRBV30|TRBJ1-3
CAWSVAKGNTIYF
TGTGCCTGGAGTGTGGCCAAGGGAAACACCATATATTTT
>-|-|TRBV19|TRBJ1-4
CASMGSGTNEKLFF
TGTGCCAGTATGGGTTCAGGGACTAATGAAAAACTGTTTTTT
>-|-|TRBV6-2/TRBV6-3|TRBJ2-3
CASSWVRGTDTQYF
TGTGCCAGCAGTTGGGTCAGGGGCACAGATACGCAGTATTTT
>-|TRBD1|TRBV18|TRBJ1-2
CASSPTSTGVNYGYTF
TGTGCCAGCTCACCTACCTCGACAGGGGTTAACTATGGCTACACCTTC
>-|-|TRBV20-1|TRBJ1-2
CSATGTYGYTF
TGCAGTGCCACGGGCACCTATGGCTACACCTTC
>-|-|TRBV5-1|TRBJ1-2
CASSVSHENYGYTF
TGCGCCAGCAGTGTTTCCCACGAGAACTATGGCTACACCTTC
>-|-|TRBV30|TRBJ1-4
CAWKGINEKLFF
TGTGCCTGGAAGGGGATAAATGAAAAACTGTTTTTT
>-|TRBD2|TRBV5-1|TRBJ2-7
CASSLGLAVREQYF
TGCGCCAGCAGCTTGGGACTAGCGGTACGCGAGCAGTACTTC
>-|TRBD1|TRBV10-2|TRBJ1-3
CASISSGGTIYF
TGCGCCAGCATCAGTTCAGGGGGCACCATATATTTT
>-|-|TRBV28|TRBJ2-5
CASSLGTRGTQYF
TGTGCCAGCAGTTTAGGGACACGGGGGACCCAGTACTTC
>-|-|TRBV3-1/TRBV3-2|TRBJ2-3
CASSQKGIYSDTQYF
TGTGCCAGCAGCCAGAAAGGGATCTACTCTGATACGCAGTATTTT
>-|TRBD1|TRBV7-9|TRBJ1-1
CASSHDRVNTEAFF
TGTGCCAGCAGCCACGACAGGGTTAACACTGAAGCTTTCTTT
>-|-|TRBV5-1|TRBJ1-1
CASSLPGNEAFF
TGCGCCAGCAGCTTACCCGGGAACGAAGCTTTCTTT
>-|-|TRBV25-1|TRBJ2-7
CASNGAYEQYF
TGTGCCAGCAACGGGGCATACGAGCAGTACTTC
>-|-|TRBV19|TRBJ2-4
CAVSPGAKNIQYF
TGTGCGGTCTCCCCGGGGGCCAAAAACATTCAGTACTTC
>-|-|TRBV30|TRBJ2-5
CAWSVLGGAVETQYF
TGTGCCTGGAGTGTACTAGGGGGGGCCGTGGAGACCCAGTACTTC
>-|-|TRBV5-1|TRBJ2-3
CASSLGHTGDTQYF
TGCGCCAGCAGCTTGGGCCACACCGGGGATACGCAGTATTTT
>-|-|TRBV19|TRBJ1-3
CASFRGRSGNTIYF
TGTGCCAGTTTTAGGGGCCGCTCTGGAAACACCATATATTTT
>-|-|TRBV7-9|TRBJ2-7
CASSLAMSSNEQYF
TGTGCCAGCAGCTTAGCGATGTCGTCAAACGAGCAGTACTTC
>once|-|TRBV7-9|TRBJ2-1
CASSPPGGVVSNEQFF
TGTGCCAGCAGCCCGCCAGGGGGGGTAGTTTCCAATGAGCAGTTCTTC
>-|-|TRBV6-2/TRBV6-3|TRBJ1-4
CASSPTSSALNEKLFF
TGTGCCAGCAGCCCTACCTCTTCAGCCCTTAATGAAAAACTGTTTTTT
>-|-|TRBV7-2|TRBJ2-7
CASTRGLTYEQYF
TGTGCCAGCACACGCGGCCTAACCTACGAGCAGTACTTC
>-|-|TRBV3-1/TRBV3-2|TRBJ2-5
CASSQVPARAETQYF
TGTGCCAGCAGCCAAGTGCCCGCAAGGGCAGAGACCCAGTACTTC
>-|-|TRBV7-3|TRBJ2-7
CASSLTTSAEQYF
TGTGCCAGCAGCTTAACGACTAGTGCGGAGCAGTACTTC
>-|-|TRBV12-3/TRBV12-4|TRBJ1-2
CASSLKQNYGYTF
TGTGCCAGCAGTTTAAAACAGAACTATGGCTACACCTTC
>once|-|TRBV10-2|TRBJ1-2
CASSEGVGDYGYTF
TGCGCCAGCAGTGAAGGGGTAGGCGACTATGGCTACACCTTC
>-|TRBD1|TRBV5-1|TRBJ1-2
CASSPRQGVTYGYTF
TGCGCCAGCAGCCCCAGACAGGGGGTAACCTATGGCTACACCTTC
>once|TRBD1|TRBV28|TRBJ1-1
CASSLKQGAWDTEAFF
TGTGCCAGCAGTTTAAAGCAGGGGGCTTGGGACACTGAAGCTTTCTTT
>-|-|TRBV7-9|TRBJ1-1
CASSLLGRLNTEAFF
TGTGCCAGCAGCTTACTAGGGCGGTTGAACACTGAAGCTTTCTTT
>-|TRBD1|TRBV5-5|TRBJ1-3
CASSWVDFGTGAGNTIYF
TGTGCCAGCAGCTGGGTGGATTTTGGGACAGGGGCTGGAAACACCATATATTTT
>-|-|TRBV18|TRBJ2-5
CASSPYQETQYF
TGTGCCAGCTCACCTTACCAAGAGACCCAGTACTTC
>-|-|TRBV18|TRBJ1-5
CASSPSRTALSQPQHF
TGTGCCAGCTCACCGTCCAGGACAGCTTTGTCTCAGCCCCAGCATTTT
>-|-|TRBV28|TRBJ2-3
CASSFFQDFSTDTQYF
TGTGCCAGCAGTTTCTTCCAGGACTTTTCGACAGATACGCAGTATTTT
>-|TRBD2|TRBV6-5|TRBJ2-5
CASSYQTAGAKETQYF
TGTGCCAGCAGTTACCAGACAGCGGGGGCAAAAGAGACCCAGTACTTC
>-|TRBD1|TRBV7-9|TRBJ1-5
CASSPGAGQSHQPQHF
TGTGCCAGCAGCCCAGGGGCGGGACAGTCACATCAGCCCCAGCATTTT
>-|-|TRBV5-5|TRBJ1-1
CASSLELVGPTEAFF
TGTGCCAGCAGCTTGGAATTGGTGGGCCCGACTGAAGCTTTCTTT
>-|-|TRBV29-1|TRBJ1-3
CSVGEGTVGNTIYF
TGCAGCGTGGGGGAGGGGACCGTCGGAAACACCATATATTTT
>-|TRBD1|TRBV9|TRBJ2-3
CASSVEDRPWGNTQYF
TGTGCCAGCAGCGTAGAGGACAGGCCTTGGGGCAATACGCAGTATTTT
>-|TRBD1|TRBV5-6|TRBJ1-2
CASSPGTGNYGYTF
TGTGCCAGCAGCCCAGGGACAGGGAACTATGGCTACACCTTC
>-|-|TRBV5-1|TRBJ1-6
CASEPGTESHNSPLHF
TGCGCCAGCGAGCCAGGGACGGAGAGCCATAATTCACCCCTCCACTTT
>-|-|TRBV5-1|TRBJ2-7
CASSSASLSGYEQYF
TGCGCCAGCAGCTCGGCATCCCTCAGCGGCTACGAGCAGTACTTC
>-|-|TRBV19|TRBJ2-5
CASSLGTQETQYF
TGTGCCAGTAGTCTTGGCACCCAAGAGACCCAGTACTTC
>-|TRBD2|TRBV2|TRBJ2-1
CASSRLAGYNEQFF
TGTGCCAGCAGTAGACTAGCGGGCTACAATGAGCAGTTCTTC
>-|-|TRBV6-2/TRBV6-3|TRBJ1-1
CASSRNPLGRNTEAFF
TGTGCCAGCAGTCGAAACCCTCTCGGAAGGAACACTGAAGCTTTCTTT
>few|-|TRBV5-6|TRBJ1-1
CASSFRTVQVGEAFF
TGTGCCAGCAGCTTTCGAACAGTGCAAGTAGGTGAAGCTTTCTTT
>once|-|TRBV11-3|TRBJ1-1
CASSPGRVGTEAFF
TGTGCCAGCAGCCCCGGACGGGTGGGCACTGAAGCTTTCTTT
>few|-|TRBV5-8|TRBJ1-5
CASSSGTKVSNQPQHF
TGTGCCAGCAGCTCGGGGACGAAGGTCTCCAATCAGCCCCAGCATTTT
>-|TRBD1|TRBV4-1|TRBJ1-3
CASSQDLWTGPSGNTIYF
TGCGCCAGCAGCCAAGACCTTTGGACAGGCCCAAGTGGGAACACCATATATTTT
>-|TRBD1|TRBV11-2|TRBJ1-5
CASSPQGSNQPQHF
TGTGCCAGCAGCCCACAGGGGAGCAATCAGCCCCAGCATTTT
>-|-|TRBV12-5|TRBJ1-2
CASGFNTGYGYTF
TGTGCTAGTGGTTTCAATACAGGGTATGGCTACACCTTC
>-|-|TRBV7-9|TRBJ1-3
CASRPYRGTGNTIYF
TGTGCCAGCAGGCCGTACCGAGGGACTGGAAACACCATATATTTT